A single sample gave rise to the 30 T cell receptor beta chains below, sequenced in a study of T-cell reconstitution after alpha-beta-depleted transplantation in children. Unique molecular identifiers were incorporated into the prepared TCRbeta library. MiXCR, run by TCRdb on the PCR reads, gives a single entry per CDR3 protein. The table lists 150,000 to 200,000 distinct CDR3 sequences, over 8.5% of them singletons, with roughly an eighth in the top ten. The sequencing used PBMCs, collected before TCRalphabeta/CD19-depleted stem cell transplant. The origin of the receptors is a boy aged 2-9 years with acute myeloid leukemia, due to receive a stem cell transplant.

There are a few counts of this clonotype. The chain couples TRBV5-1 to TRBJ2-3, with D hard to call. With 0 bases removed from V and 0 bases from J, the gap between germline ends came to 14 bases. From germline, CDR1 is SGHRS and CDR2 YFSETQ. The CDR3 covers 17 residues. The CDR3 nucleotides read TGCGCCAGCAGCTTGGGTTTTCTGGATTCTAGCACAGATACGCAGTATTTT. Its translation is CASSLGFLDSSTDTQYF.

This clonotype has at least ten counts. This rearrangement joins TRBV20-1 to TRBJ1-4; a weak D match, TRBD1 (6 bases). Germline CDR1 and CDR2: DFQATT and SNEGSKA (reference sequence). This CDR3 region has 16 residues. Deletions cut 0 bases from V and 7 bases from J, with 18 bases between. CDR3 DNA: TGCAGTGCTAGAGATACCTTCAGGGGAGGAGGTGAAAAACTGTTTTTT. The encoded protein is CSARDTFRGGGEKLFF.

This clonotype has at least ten counts. The rearrangement joins TRBV6-9 to TRBJ2-1; TRBD2 might be the D (6 bases). V lost 2 bases, J lost 6 bases, and 14 bases lay in between. This CDR3 contains 15 residues. From germline, CDR1 is MNHGY and CDR2 SVAAGI. The CDR3 coding sequence is TGTGCCAGCAGTTATGTCTCCTGGGACTTCAATGAGCAGTTCTTC. Translated: CASSYVSWDFNEQFF.

This clonotype was counted at least ten times. The chain combines TRBV5-5 with TRBJ1-1; D is uncertain. The germline V and J ends were trimmed by 2 bases and 1 base, with 6 bases remaining between them. This CDR3 spans 13 amino acids. Germline CDR1 reads SGHKS; CDR2 reads YYEKEE (reference sequence). DNA for the CDR3: TGTGCCAGCAGCTTCACTCCGAACACTGAAGCTTTCTTT. Its protein product is CASSFTPNTEAFF.

The chain uses TRBV3-1 and TRBJ2-1; TRBD1 agrees at 7 bases. J lost 6 bases, V lost 4 bases, and 6 bases had no gene match. Germline V lookup: CDR1 LGHDT, CDR2 YNNKEL (reference sequence). CDR3 length: 14 residues. The CDR3 protein is CASSPPDRVNEQFF. The CDR3, as DNA: TGTGCCAGCAGCCCCCCCGACAGGGTCAATGAGCAGTTCTTC.

This clonotype was found many times. The chain employs TRBV13 and TRBJ2-1; 10 bases are a match to TRBD1. Germline V gene data show CDR1 as PRHDT and CDR2 as FYEKMQ (reference sequence). The V gene end was trimmed by 4 bases and the J gene end by 10 bases; junction bases not matched to a gene: 10. CDR3 length equals 15 residues. The CDR3 is CASSYRDRGRSEQFF. In nucleotides, the CDR3 is TGTGCCAGCAGCTACAGGGACAGGGGAAGAAGCGAGCAGTTCTTC.

Ten or more counts support this clonotype. V and J are TRBV9 and TRBJ2-7; 7 bases agree with TRBD1. From germline, CDR1 is SGDLS and CDR2 YYNGEE. This CDR3 has 15 residues. The V gene end was trimmed by 0 bases and the J gene end by 2 bases; junction bases not matched to a gene: 5. CDR3 DNA sequence: TGTGCCAGCAGCGTAGGAGACAGGGACGCCTACGAGCAGTACTTC. Protein: CASSVGDRDAYEQYF.

Many counts were recorded for this clonotype. The chain links TRBV12-3 or TRBV12-4 to TRBJ1-5; D perhaps matches TRBD1 (6 bases). V was trimmed by 6 bases and J by 5 bases, leaving 14 bases between them. The CDR3 has 14 residues. The CDR3 nucleotides are TGTGCCAGCAGCCTCCCAGGGGTCCATCAGCCCCAGCATTTT. It encodes CASSLPGVHQPQHF.

There are many counts of this clonotype. The chain carries TRBV9 and TRBJ2-6, with TRBD2 matching over 7 bases. The germline CDR1 and CDR2 sequences are SGDLS and YYNGEE. The CDR3 extends over 19 amino acids. The J segment lost 1 base and the V segment lost 3 bases, leaving 13 bases of the junction unmatched. The chain's CDR3 is CASSGNPRTRYSGANVLTF. The CDR3 DNA is TGTGCCAGCAGCGGGAACCCCAGGACTAGGTATTCTGGGGCCAACGTCCTGACTTTC.

This clonotype was picked up many times. The chain employs TRBV20-1 and TRBJ2-7; D is ambiguous. The V gene's germline CDR1 is DFQATT and CDR2 SNEGSKA (reference sequence). V was trimmed by 2 bases and J by 0 bases, leaving 8 bases between them. This CDR3 region has 13 residues. This CDR3 reads CSARSQSSYEQYV. CDR3 DNA: TGCAGTGCTAGATCACAGAGCTCCTACGAGCAGTACGTC.

CDR3 loop: CSVTADYEQYF. The CDR3, as DNA: TGCAGCGTTACAGCCGACTACGAGCAGTACTTC. The V and J genes are TRBV29-1 and TRBJ2-7; D remains unclear. From germline, CDR1 is SQVTM and CDR2 ANQGSEA. The V end lost 5 bases, the J end lost 3 bases, and 8 bases lay between the germline ends. The CDR3 contains 11 residues.

This clonotype was observed at least ten times. The genes are TRBV29-1 and TRBJ1-1; no firm D call. This CDR3 contains 11 residues. With 5 bases removed from V and 5 bases from J, the gap between germline ends came to 9 bases. Germline CDR1 SQVTM, CDR2 ANQGSEA. The CDR3 coding sequence is TGCAGCGTTCGTAGGGATACTGAAGCTTTCTTT. This encodes CSVRRDTEAFF.

The J gene is TRBJ2-7, the V gene TRBV27; TRBD1 might be the D (6 bases). The germline V and J ends were trimmed by 2 bases and 5 bases, with 10 bases remaining between them. The CDR3 runs to 13 residues. Germline CDR1 is MNHEY and CDR2 is SMNVEV (reference sequence). This chain's CDR3 is CASSLNRVDEQYF. The DNA of the CDR3 is TGTGCCAGCAGTTTAAACAGGGTCGACGAGCAGTACTTC.

This clonotype has at least ten counts. This chain links TRBV27 with TRBJ1-6, with no clear D. Germline V gene sequence: CDR1 MNHEY, CDR2 SMNVEV (reference sequence). Trimming cost V 6 bases and J 5 bases, with 8 bases left between them. The CDR3 sequence is 13 residues long. CDR3 nucleotide sequence: TGTGCCAGCAGCCGACTCAATAATTCACCCCTCCACTTT. Protein sequence: CASSRLNNSPLHF.

This clonotype was detected many times. V usage is TRBV7-2 and J usage is TRBJ1-1, with TRBD1 matching 7 bases. CDR1 and CDR2 (germline): SGHTA, FQGNSA. With V trimmed by 6 bases and J by 5 bases, 12 bases remained unmatched. This CDR3 region has 15 residues. The CDR3: CASSLDREIMTEAFF. CDR3 nucleotides: TGTGCCAGCAGTCTAGACAGGGAGATCATGACTGAAGCTTTCTTT.

This clonotype was seen at least ten times. This chain links TRBV15 with TRBJ1-2; D is unresolved. The V end lost 0 bases, the J end lost 8 bases, and 7 bases lay between the germline ends. Germline CDR1 and CDR2: LNHNV and YYDKDF (reference sequence). This CDR3 contains 12 residues. This chain's CDR3 is CATSRERTGYTF. The CDR3 coding sequence is TGTGCCACCAGCAGAGAAAGGACCGGCTACACCTTC.

This clonotype occurred many times. CDR3 DNA sequence: TGTGCCACCAGCTTACGGACAGGGTTGAGCAATCAGCCCCAGCATTTT. Encoded protein: CATSLRTGLSNQPQHF. The V and J genes are TRBV15 and TRBJ1-5; 8 bases are shared with TRBD1. Germline assignment: CDR1 LNHNV and CDR2 YYDKDF (reference sequence). V dropped 5 bases and J dropped 1; count of bases not matched to a gene: 7. The length of the CDR3 is 16 residues.

Many counts were recorded for this clonotype. The rearrangement links TRBV5-1 to TRBJ2-7; 11 bases agree with TRBD1. V trimming: 4 bases; J trimming: 0 bases; junction bases outside the gene matches: 0. CDR3 length: 14 amino acids. Germline V gives CDR1 SGHRS, CDR2 YFSETQ. Here the CDR3 reads CASSGQGASYEQYF. CDR3 bases: TGCGCCAGCAGCGGACAGGGGGCCTCCTACGAGCAGTACTTC.

On this clonotype: This may be a read error: a much more frequent sequence differs by one nucleotide. The chain's CDR3 is CSAPPGVLHEQFF. Here the CDR3 DNA reads TGCAGTGCTCCCCCCGGGGTACTACATGAGCAGTTCTTC. The genes are TRBV20-1 and TRBJ2-1, with a possible D match to TRBD2 (5 bases). Trimming took off 5 bases at V and 8 bases at J, with 16 bases between the two ends. The germline V gene has CDR1 DFQATT and CDR2 SNEGSKA (reference sequence). The CDR3 covers 13 residues.

This clonotype appeared many times. This rearrangement joins TRBV12-3 or TRBV12-4 to TRBJ2-5; no clear D. With 2 bases removed from V and 5 bases from J, the gap between germline ends came to 6 bases. The CDR3 is made up of 12 amino acids. The CDR3 reads CASSLSTETQYF. The CDR3 bases are TGTGCCAGCAGTTTAAGTACGGAGACCCAGTACTTC.

This clonotype was observed many times. The rearrangement links TRBV12-3 or TRBV12-4 to TRBJ1-1; D not resolved. Trimming took off 3 bases at V and 1 base at J, with 3 bases between the two ends. The CDR3 sequence is 12 residues long. CDR3 in amino acids: CASSFPNTEAFF. In DNA, the CDR3 is TGTGCCAGCAGTTTTCCGAACACTGAAGCTTTCTTT.

The sample holds many counts of this clonotype. The V gene is TRBV5-1, the J gene TRBJ2-1; D remains unclear. The germline gives CDR1 SGHRS, CDR2 YFSETQ. Trimming shortened V by 0 bases and J by 7 bases, and 11 bases separated the two germline ends. The CDR3 is 14 amino acids. This CDR3 is CASSLEVQRNEQFF. The CDR3 DNA sequence: TGCGCCAGCAGCTTGGAAGTCCAGCGTAATGAGCAGTTCTTC.

Many counts were recorded for this clonotype. The V and J genes are TRBV5-1 and TRBJ2-1, with D perhaps TRBD1 (5 bases). This CDR3 region has 13 residues. The germline V gene encodes CDR1 SGHRS and CDR2 YFSETQ. Trimming stripped 4 bases from V and 5 bases from J, with 10 bases between. The chain's CDR3 is CASSPTEDNEQFF. The CDR3 nucleotides are TGCGCCAGCAGCCCGACAGAAGACAATGAGCAGTTCTTC.

This clonotype came up many times. This chain uses TRBV12-3 or TRBV12-4 with TRBJ2-5; 12 bases are shared with TRBD2. Trimming took 3 bases from V and 5 from J; bases not matched to a gene: 4. There are 15 residues in the CDR3. The CDR3 protein is CASSLLAGGRETQYF. The CDR3, as DNA: TGTGCCAGCAGTTTGCTAGCGGGAGGGAGGGAGACCCAGTACTTC.

To note about this clonotype: A much larger clone differs by one base, so this may be a read error. The V call is TRBV12-3 or TRBV12-4, the J call TRBJ2-5; no clear D. The CDR3 runs 13 residues. Between the trimmed V and J ends, which lost 5 bases and 5 bases, there was a span of 12 bases. The CDR3 region is CASSLRTFETQYF. The CDR3 DNA sequence: TGTGCCAGCAGTCTTAGAACCTTTGAGACCCAGTACTTC.

Ten or more counts support this clonotype. One junction end does not reproduce the germline sequence, and a read error may be involved. V usage is TRBV4-2 and J usage is TRBJ2-7; D unresolved. Germline V gene sequence: CDR1 LGHNA, CDR2 YNFKEQ. The CDR3 loop spans 13 amino acids. In nucleotides, the CDR3 is TGTGCCAGCAGTCAAGAGTTCAACTACGAGCAGTACTTC. This gives the protein CASSQEFNYEQYF.

Many counts were recorded for this clonotype. The gene calls are TRBV15 and TRBJ2-7; 9 bases fit TRBD1. This CDR3 comprises 16 residues. Germline-derived CDR1 and CDR2 are LNHNV and YYDKDF (reference sequence). The junction had 8 bases not matched to a gene; V was cut back by 3 bases and J by 2 bases. CDR3 loop: CATSRMPGQGPYEQYV. As DNA, the CDR3 is TGTGCCACCAGCAGGATGCCGGGACAGGGACCCTACGAGCAGTACGTC.

This clonotype was detected ten times or more. The chain joins TRBV28 to TRBJ2-3; TRBD1 might be the D (5 bases). This CDR3 is 15 amino acids long. Trimming stripped 4 bases from V and 0 bases from J, with 11 bases between. Germline CDR1 and CDR2: MDHEN and SYDVKM. DNA for the CDR3: TGTGCCAGCAGTTCCACAGGACCAAGCACAGATACGCAGTATTTT. It specifies CASSSTGPSTDTQYF.

A few counts support this clonotype. This rearrangement joins TRBV5-4 to TRBJ2-2; D perhaps matches TRBD1 (6 bases). The CDR3 consists of 16 residues. Germline CDR1 SGHNT, CDR2 YYREEE (reference sequence). V was clipped by 0 bases and J by 5 bases, with 14 bases between them. CDR3 sequence reads: CASSLAAGEITGELFF. The CDR3 nucleotides read TGTGCCAGCAGCTTGGCGGCAGGGGAGATAACCGGGGAGCTGTTTTTT. The full variable domain, with the rest looked up from reference TRBV5-4 and TRBJ2-2, is ETGVTQSPTHLIKTRGQQVTLRCSSQSGHNTVSWYQQALGQGPQFIFQYYREEENGRGNFPPRFSGLQFPNYSSELNVNALELDDSALYLCASSLAAGEITGELFFGEGSRLTVL.

V is TRBV5-1 and J is TRBJ2-5; 11 bases agree with TRBD2. The CDR3 has 15 residues. The J segment lost 3 bases and the V segment lost 4 bases, leaving 5 bases of the junction unmatched. Germline assignment: CDR1 SGHRS and CDR2 YFSETQ. CDR3 nucleotides: TGCGCCAGCAGCGCCTCACTAGCGGGAGAAGAGACCCAGTACTTC. It is translated as CASSASLAGEETQYF.